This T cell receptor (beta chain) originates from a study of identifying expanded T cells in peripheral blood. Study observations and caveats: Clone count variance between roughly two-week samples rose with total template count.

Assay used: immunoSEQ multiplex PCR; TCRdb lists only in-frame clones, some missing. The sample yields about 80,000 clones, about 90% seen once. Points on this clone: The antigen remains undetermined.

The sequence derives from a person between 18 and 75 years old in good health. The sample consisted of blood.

Written as DNA, the CDR3 is TGTGCCTGGAGTGTACCACAGACCAATTCACCCCTCCACTTT. It translates to CAWSVPQTNSPLHF. V is TRBV30 and J is TRBJ1-6, with no clear D. The V end lost 0 bases, the J end lost 7 bases, and 10 bases lay between the germline ends. The CDR3 is made up of 14 amino acids. Per the germline V gene, CDR1 is GTSNPN and CDR2 is SVGIG (reference sequence).